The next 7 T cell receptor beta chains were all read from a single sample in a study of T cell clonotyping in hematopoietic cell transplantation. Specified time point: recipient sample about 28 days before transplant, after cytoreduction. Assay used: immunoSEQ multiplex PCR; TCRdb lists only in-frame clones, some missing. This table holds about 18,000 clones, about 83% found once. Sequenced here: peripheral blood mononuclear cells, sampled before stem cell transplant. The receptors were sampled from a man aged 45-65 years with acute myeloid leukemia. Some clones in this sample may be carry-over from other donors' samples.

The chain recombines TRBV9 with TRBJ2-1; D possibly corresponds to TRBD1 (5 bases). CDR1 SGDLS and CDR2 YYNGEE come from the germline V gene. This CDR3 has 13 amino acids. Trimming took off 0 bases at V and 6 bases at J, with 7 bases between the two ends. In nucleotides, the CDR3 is TGTGCCAGCAGCGTAGGACAGATCAATGAGCAGTTCTTC. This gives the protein CASSVGQINEQFF.

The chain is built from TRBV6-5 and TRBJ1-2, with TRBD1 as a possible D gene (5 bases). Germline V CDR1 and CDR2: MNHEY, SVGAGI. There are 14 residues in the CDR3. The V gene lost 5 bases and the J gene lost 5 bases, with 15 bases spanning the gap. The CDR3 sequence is CASSELGERYGYTF. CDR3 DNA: TGTGCCAGCAGTGAATTAGGGGAAAGATATGGCTACACCTTC.

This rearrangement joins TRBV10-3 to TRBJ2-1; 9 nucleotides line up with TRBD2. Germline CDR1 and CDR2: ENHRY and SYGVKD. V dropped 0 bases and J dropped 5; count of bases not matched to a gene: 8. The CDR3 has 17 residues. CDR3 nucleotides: TGTGCCATCAGTGAGTCAGAGCGGGGGGCGCTTAACAATGAGCAGTTCTTC. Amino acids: CAISESERGALNNEQFF.

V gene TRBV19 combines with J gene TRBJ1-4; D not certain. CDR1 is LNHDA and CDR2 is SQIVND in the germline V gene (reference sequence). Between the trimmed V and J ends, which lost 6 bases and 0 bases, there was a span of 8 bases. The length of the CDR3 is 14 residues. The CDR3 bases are TGTGCCAGTAGCGACCTATCAACTAATGAAAAACTGTTTTTT. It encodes CASSDLSTNEKLFF.

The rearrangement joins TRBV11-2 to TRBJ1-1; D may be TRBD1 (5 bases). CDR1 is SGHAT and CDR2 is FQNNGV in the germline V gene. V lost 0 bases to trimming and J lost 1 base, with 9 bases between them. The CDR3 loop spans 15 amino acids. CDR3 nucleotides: TGTGCCAGCAGCTTAGATCAGGGCCCGAACACTGAAGCTTTCTTT. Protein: CASSLDQGPNTEAFF.

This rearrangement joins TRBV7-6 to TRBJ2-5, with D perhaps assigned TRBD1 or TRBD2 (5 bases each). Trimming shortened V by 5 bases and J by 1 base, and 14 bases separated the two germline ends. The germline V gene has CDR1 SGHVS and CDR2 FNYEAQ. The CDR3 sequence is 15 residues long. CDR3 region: CASSGDWDLQETQYF. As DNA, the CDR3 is TGTGCCAGCAGCGGTGATTGGGACCTCCAAGAGACCCAGTACTTC.

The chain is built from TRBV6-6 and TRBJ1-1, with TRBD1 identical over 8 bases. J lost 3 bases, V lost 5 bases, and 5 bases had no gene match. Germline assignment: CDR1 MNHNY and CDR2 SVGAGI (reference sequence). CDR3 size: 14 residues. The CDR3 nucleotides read TGTGCCAGCAGTCTGGCAGGGGGCCACACTGAAGCTTTCTTT. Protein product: CASSLAGGHTEAFF.